This TCR beta chain was sequenced in a study of identical twins. TCRdb ran MiXCR on the 5' RACE reads and lists one entry per CDR3 protein. The sample lists 600,000 to 850,000 distinct CDR3 sequences, over 15% occurring once. The germline gives CDR1 DFQATT, CDR2 SNEGSKA (reference sequence). This CDR3 has 14 residues. Deletions cut 6 bases from V and 0 bases from J, with 13 bases between. The same sample was also studied in work on T cells expressing NK-cell markers.

This chain connects TRBV20-1 to TRBJ2-3; D is perhaps TRBD2 (6 bases). What was sequenced was PBMCs. This receptor was obtained from a woman aged 18 to 35 in good health. CDR3 sequence (DNA): TGCAGTGCAAGGGAGGACCCTAGCACAGATACGCAGTATTTT. Encoded protein: CSAREDPSTDTQYF.